This TCR beta chain was sequenced in a study of T cell repertoires in cytomegalovirus infection. Study-wide background: The authors relied on CMV epitopes, both recently identified HLA-C-restricted and well-studied HLA-B-restricted. Both CMV infection and a matching HLA type were indicated by public TCR beta signatures.

Findings and limits, study-wide: There were HLA-C-restricted CMV-specific TCR beta clonotypes dominating the ex vivo response.

TCRdb reprocessed the reads with MiXCR, giving one entry per CDR3 protein. The sample holds hundreds of thousands of distinct CDR3 sequences; roughly a third are singletons and the top ten take about a sixth. Of note for this clonotype: Its matching antigen is unknown.

Looked up from germline, CDR1 is MDHEN and CDR2 is SYDVKM. V dropped 7 bases and J dropped 8 bases, with 15 bases sitting between them. This CDR3 is built from 13 residues. The J gene is TRBJ2-1, the V gene TRBV28; D may match TRBD1 or TRBD2 (6 bases each). Source: cultured PBMCs, taken from culture after CMV antigen stimulation. This receptor was obtained from a human donor in good health (CMV status not recorded). Some clones in this sample may be carry-over from other donors' samples. CDR3 residues: CASNKGGLDEQFF. The CDR3 DNA reads TGTGCCAGCAACAAAGGGGGGCTGGATGAGCAGTTCTTC.